Here is one T cell receptor (beta chain) with its context. No antigen is known for it. The data are from a study of cytomegalovirus exposure and HLA in healthy donors. PCR employed 60 Vbeta and 13 Jbeta primers. Profiling relied on immunoSEQ multiplex PCR, and the TCRdb table lists in-frame clones only, not all of them. The sample lists about 160,000 clones, 71% occurring once. General observations from the study: Earlier analysis looked at TCR beta V segments, and most were productive about 90% or about 30% of the time. In vitro testing confirmed a few CMV-associated chains as specific for CMV antigens. In a later analysis, several top co-occurrence clusters appeared linked to parvovirus B19, influenza, CMV and Epstein-Barr virus. A later analysis reportedly identified an Asian-associated ancestry cluster as carrying fewer N-insertions than the 666-donor mean.

V lost 3 bases, J lost 1 base, and 6 bases lay in between. Per the germline V gene, CDR1 is LNHDA and CDR2 is SQIVND (reference sequence). This CDR3 is built from 13 residues. The sequence was obtained from a woman under 40 in good health and CMV-seronegative. This rearrangement joins TRBV19 to TRBJ1-2; D is uncertain. The sample consisted of PBMCs. CDR3 region: CASSINSNYGYTF. For the CDR3, the DNA is TGTGCCAGTAGTATCAACAGTAACTATGGCTACACCTTC. Full variable domain (missing parts from reference TRBV19 and TRBJ1-2): DGGITQSPKYLFRKEGQNVTLSCEQNLNHDAMYWYRQDPGQGLRLIYYSQIVNDFQKGDIAEGYSVSREKKESFPLTVTSAQKNPTAFYLCASSINSNYGYTFGSGTRLTVV.